One and the same sample provided the 28 T cell receptor beta chains below, sequenced in a study of blood T cell repertoires in COVID-19. Clones were read by immunoSEQ multiplex PCR, and TCRdb kept only the in-frame ones, dropping some. The sample records approximately 440,000 clones, about 90% being singletons. Sequenced material: PBMCs or T cells enriched from blood (not recorded which). All receptors derive from a woman between 18 and 29 years old who had recovered from COVID-19.

This clone was seen only a few times. The CDR3 spells CASRGRGGWHGYTF. Here the CDR3 DNA reads TGTGCCAGCCGGGGGAGGGGTGGGTGGCATGGCTACACCTTC. The rearrangement joins TRBV6-5 to TRBJ1-2, with TRBD1 as a possible D gene (5 bases). Trimming took 8 bases from V and 6 from J, leaving 19 bases between them. Germline CDR1 is MNHEY and CDR2 is SVGAGI. The CDR3 length is 14 residues.

The V gene is TRBV24-1, the J gene TRBJ2-3; the match to TRBD2 covers 8 bases. Trimming removed 3 bases from V and 4 bases from J; junction bases left unmatched: 11. The length of the CDR3 is 17 residues. CDR1 KGHDR and CDR2 SFDVKD come from the germline V gene. The CDR3 sequence: CATSDGRGGGRSDTQYF. The CDR3, as DNA: TGTGCCACCAGTGATGGTCGCGGCGGGGGGCGGTCAGATACGCAGTATTTT.

J is TRBJ1-6 and V is TRBV30; 7 bases match TRBD1. Germline V gene data show CDR1 as GTSNPN and CDR2 as SVGIG (reference sequence). The CDR3 length is 15 residues. V was clipped by 0 bases and J by 7 bases; unmatched bases: 6. The CDR3 DNA reads TGTGCCTGGAGTGTAGGAGGGGGCGGGAATTCACCCCTCCACTTT. Its translation is CAWSVGGGGNSPLHF. Full variable domain (rest looked up from reference TRBV30 and TRBJ1-6): SQTIHQWPATLVQPVGSPLSLECTVEGTSNPNLYWYRQAAGRGLQLLFYSVGIGQISSEVPQNLSASRPQDRQFILSSKKLLLSDSGFYLCAWSVGGGGNSPLHFGNGTRLTVT.

This CDR3 is CATSQGDGYTF. In nucleotides, the CDR3 is TGTGCCACCTCCCAGGGGGATGGCTACACCTTC. The chain joins TRBV24-1 to TRBJ1-2, with TRBD1 matching 7 bases. The germline V gene has CDR1 KGHDR and CDR2 SFDVKD. The CDR3 is 11 amino acids. V dropped 9 bases and J dropped 6; count of bases not matched to a gene: 3.

This clone came up once. V gene TRBV6-5 combines with J gene TRBJ2-7; D uncertain. Germline CDR1 MNHEY, CDR2 SVGAGI. The V and J ends lost 5 bases and 4 bases respectively, with 18 bases between them. CDR3 length equals 15 residues. The CDR3 reads CASSPTPQLGYEQYF. As DNA, the CDR3 is TGTGCCAGCAGTCCCACGCCGCAACTTGGTTACGAGCAGTACTTC.

This clone was seen more than once but under ten times. The chain uses TRBV27 and TRBJ1-1; D gene uncertain. V was clipped by 7 bases and J by 8 bases, with 14 bases between them. Germline V CDR1 and CDR2: MNHEY, SMNVEV (reference sequence). The CDR3 runs 12 residues. CDR3 protein: CASTARLGEAFF. CDR3 nucleotides: TGTGCCAGCACCGCGCGACTCGGAGAAGCTTTCTTT.

Only one count was recorded for this clone. The chain recombines TRBV7-2 with TRBJ2-1; TRBD1 aligns across 9 bases. The V and J ends lost 3 bases and 8 bases, in that order; junction bases with no gene match: 8. The CDR3 extends over 15 amino acids. Per the germline V gene, CDR1 is SGHTA and CDR2 is FQGNSA. CDR3 sequence: CASSFPGQGLDEQFF. DNA of the CDR3: TGTGCCAGCAGCTTTCCGGGACAGGGCCTCGATGAGCAGTTCTTC.

This clone came up a few times. The V and J genes are TRBV24-1 and TRBJ2-3; D may be TRBD2 (7 bases). V was trimmed by 5 bases and J by 5 bases, leaving 13 bases between them. CDR1 and CDR2 (germline): KGHDR, SFDVKD. The CDR3 has 14 residues. The CDR3 coding sequence is TGTGCCACCAGTGCCGGGGGGCTGGGAGATACGCAGTATTTT. Amino acid sequence: CATSAGGLGDTQYF.

The gene calls are TRBV5-8 and TRBJ2-5; 7 nucleotides match TRBD2. Germline V gives CDR1 SGHTS, CDR2 YDEGEE. The CDR3 totals 15 residues. The trim removed 4 bases at V and 4 bases at J, leaving 10 bases unmatched. The CDR3 DNA follows: TGTGCCAGCAGCCCTTATGGGGAGGGTGCAGAGACCCAGTACTTC. This encodes CASSPYGEGAETQYF.

This clone was counted a single time. This chain joins TRBV23-1 and TRBJ2-1, with TRBD1 matching over 7 bases. TRBV23-1 falls under the ORF class, with uncertain function. The CDR3 runs to 12 residues. J lost 7 bases, V lost 11 bases, and 8 bases had no gene match. The DNA of the CDR3 is TGCGCCGACAGGGTGGGTAGTAATGAGCAGTTCTTC. Protein: CADRVGSNEQFF.

The chain employs TRBV10-2 and TRBJ1-5; D may be TRBD1 (5 bases). This CDR3 is built from 14 residues. V lost 3 bases, J lost 7 bases, and 13 bases lay in between. Germline V gives CDR1 WSHSY, CDR2 SAAADI. CDR3: CASSDRDGGQPQHF. In DNA form, the CDR3 reads TGCGCCAGCAGTGACCGAGACGGGGGGCAGCCCCAGCATTTT.

V gene TRBV11-2 combines with J gene TRBJ1-4, with 9 bases fitting TRBD1. The V segment lost 4 bases and the J segment 8 bases; nucleotides outside the gene matches: 8. Germline V gene data show CDR1 as SGHAT and CDR2 as FQNNGV. The CDR3 is made up of 15 amino acids. CDR3 in amino acids: CASSSVTGGDEKLFF. Here the CDR3 DNA reads TGTGCCAGCAGCTCCGTGACAGGGGGTGACGAAAAACTGTTTTTT.

This clone was seen only once. The chain recombines TRBV21-1 with TRBJ2-3; whether TRBD2, the table's D call, matches the DNA was not checked. TRBV21-1 is listed as a pseudogene. The CDR3 spans 16 residues. CDR3 sequence: CASSKEAGGLADTQYF. In nucleotides, the CDR3 is TGTGCCAGCAGCAAAGAAGCGGGGGGTCTCGCAGATACGCAGTATTTT.

Concerning this clone itself: Other DNA sequences in the sample encode the same CDR3. The chain combines TRBV9 with TRBJ1-6, with D possibly TRBD1 on 6 matching bases. Germline V gene lookup returns CDR1 SGDLS and CDR2 YYNGEE. CDR3 length: 14 residues. The V end was cut by 0 bases, the J end by 8 bases, with 9 bases between. CDR3 nucleotide sequence: TGTGCCAGCAGCGTAGGGGGGGGCGATTCACCCCTCCACTTT. This gives the protein CASSVGGGDSPLHF.

This clone was counted a few times. The rearrangement joins TRBV6-5 to TRBJ1-5; possibly TRBD1 for D (5 bases). This CDR3 is built from 14 residues. Trimming stripped 10 bases from V and 7 bases from J, with 20 bases between. Germline V gene lookup returns CDR1 MNHEY and CDR2 SVGAGI. In DNA, the CDR3 is TGTGCCACGTCTGGGGTGGGATCAGGGCAGCCCCAGCATTTT. The encoded protein is CATSGVGSGQPQHF.

The rearrangement uses TRBV30 and TRBJ1-6, with D unclear. The CDR3 loop spans 13 amino acids. Trimming removed 0 bases from V and 7 bases from J, with 7 bases in between. Per the germline V gene, CDR1 is GTSNPN and CDR2 is SVGIG (reference sequence). The CDR3 DNA is TGTGCCTGGAGTGTAAAGGAGAATTCACCCCTCCACTTT. Its protein is CAWSVKENSPLHF.

This clone has a handful of counts. The V gene is TRBV4-1, the J gene TRBJ1-1; perhaps TRBD1 as D (5 bases). The V gene lost 1 base and the J gene lost 11 bases, with 14 bases spanning the gap. CDR3 length: 13 residues. Germline V gives CDR1 MGHRA, CDR2 YSYEKL. CDR3 nucleotide sequence: TGCGCCAGCAGCCAAGCGGAGGGGAGTAGTGCTTTCTTT. It specifies CASSQAEGSSAFF.

The chain combines TRBV30 with TRBJ1-2; no clear D gene. The CDR3 length is 11 residues. Trimming took 5 bases from V and 6 from J, leaving 10 bases between them. From germline, CDR1 is GTSNPN and CDR2 SVGIG (reference sequence). CDR3 loop: CAWGPSDGYTF. The CDR3 DNA sequence: TGTGCCTGGGGACCCTCCGATGGCTACACCTTC.

The V and J genes are TRBV3-1 (or the pseudogene TRBV3-2) and TRBJ1-3, with 8 bases fitting TRBD1. CDR3 length equals 15 residues. V lost 0 bases and J lost 4; bases outside the gene matches: 2. Germline loops: CDR1 LGHDT, CDR2 YNNKEL (reference sequence). The CDR3 here is CASSQEWTGGNTIYF. CDR3 in DNA: TGTGCCAGCAGCCAAGAATGGACAGGGGGAAACACCATATATTTT.

The V call is TRBV27, the J call TRBJ1-3; 8 nucleotides match TRBD1. This CDR3 has 13 residues. Germline V lookup: CDR1 MNHEY, CDR2 SMNVEV (reference sequence). As DNA, the CDR3 is TGTGCTCAGATCAACGGGGGCCCGACAGGGGAATATTTT. Amino acid sequence: CAQINGGPTGEYF.

The chain has TRBV2 and TRBJ2-1; D unclear. Deletions cut 8 bases from V and 6 bases from J, with 11 bases between. The germline V gene encodes CDR1 SNHLY and CDR2 FYNNEI. This CDR3 contains 12 residues. The CDR3 DNA sequence: TGTGCCAGCGAGGCAAAGATCAATGAGCAGTTCTTC. The encoded protein is CASEAKINEQFF.

This clone was seen a few times. The gene calls are TRBV15 and TRBJ2-7; D is undetermined. This CDR3 has 14 residues. Germline lookup yields CDR1 LNHNV and CDR2 YYDKDF (reference sequence). The V and J ends lost 0 bases and 0 bases respectively, with 6 bases between them. The CDR3 DNA sequence: TGTGCCACCAGCAGAGATAGGAGCTCCTACGAGCAGTACTTC. As protein: CATSRDRSSYEQYF.

J is TRBJ2-1 and V is TRBV2, with 11 bases identical to TRBD2. Germline V gives CDR1 SNHLY, CDR2 FYNNEI. V lost 4 bases and J lost 1; bases outside the gene matches: 6. The CDR3 totals 17 residues. The CDR3 loop is CASSALRLAGSYNEQFF. The CDR3 DNA is TGTGCCAGCAGTGCCCTCCGACTAGCGGGGTCCTACAATGAGCAGTTCTTC.

The CDR3 DNA follows: TGTGCCAGCAGTTTCCAGGGGCTGAACACTGAAGCTTTCTTT. This sequence encodes CASSFQGLNTEAFF. This chain uses TRBV28 with TRBJ1-1; D is possibly TRBD1 (6 bases). Germline V gene data show CDR1 as MDHEN and CDR2 as SYDVKM. The V end was cut by 3 bases, the J end by 0 bases, with 8 bases between. The CDR3 runs to 14 residues.

V and J are TRBV10-3 and TRBJ1-3; D may be TRBD1 (5 bases). V was cut by 10 bases and J by 7 bases, with 11 bases left in between. The CDR3 is 11 residues long. Germline V gene sequence: CDR1 ENHRY, CDR2 SYGVKD. The chain's CDR3 is CATHGGNTIYF. The CDR3 nucleotides read TGTGCCACCCATGGGGGGAACACCATATATTTT.

This clone was picked up many times. J is TRBJ1-2 and V is TRBV7-2, with D perhaps TRBD1 (6 bases). Germline CDR1 SGHTA, CDR2 FQGNSA. With 5 bases removed from V and 4 bases from J, the gap between germline ends came to 17 bases. This CDR3 is 15 amino acids long. CDR3 residues: CASSLGVQGAYGYTF. Here the CDR3 DNA reads TGTGCCAGCAGCCTAGGGGTACAGGGTGCCTATGGCTACACCTTC.

This clone was counted a single time. The rearrangement uses TRBV30 and TRBJ2-7; 9 bases agree with TRBD1. This CDR3 is built from 15 residues. Losses at the gene ends were 5 bases for V and 6 bases for J; bases not matched to a gene: 14. CDR1 and CDR2 from the germline V gene are GTSNPN and SVGIG (reference sequence). CDR3 protein: CAWQSGTGIAGEQYF. Here the CDR3 DNA reads TGTGCCTGGCAGTCTGGGACAGGGATCGCAGGCGAGCAGTACTTC.

The chain combines TRBV19 with TRBJ2-2, with 9 bases matching TRBD1. V lost 5 bases to trimming and J lost 7 bases; unmatched junction nucleotides: 8. Germline CDR1 and CDR2: LNHDA and SQIVND (reference sequence). The CDR3 spans 15 residues. CDR3 sequence reads: CASSPWDRAGGELFF. The CDR3 DNA is TGTGCCAGTAGTCCCTGGGACAGGGCAGGCGGGGAGCTGTTTTTT.